These T cell receptor beta chains were read from a single sample in a study of CD4 T cells in relation to SARS-CoV-2 and coronaviruses. For these TCRs, the target antigens are not known. Repertoires were generated with immunoSEQ multiplex PCR, while TCRdb's copy carries only in-frame clones and drops some. The table records about 39,000 clones, over 60% of them present only once. The sample consisted of memory CD4+ T cells from PBMCs, cultured in vitro. The receptors come from an adult with COVID-19. The CDR3 runs from the conserved cysteine through the conserved F or W. D genes are given only for firm matches. Clone sizes are given selectively: once, few, many, or a class where the clone is expanded.

d_gene: NA
v_gene: TRBV24-1
j_gene: TRBJ2-6
abundance: NA
CDR3nt: TGTGCCACCAGTGAGAGCACAGGCCGCTCTGGGGCCAACGTCCTGACTTTC
CDR3aa: CATSESTGRSGANVLTF

d_gene: TRBD1
v_gene: TRBV30
j_gene: TRBJ2-1
abundance: once
CDR3nt: TGTGCCTGGATCCATAAGGGGGCGACGGTCAATGAGCAGTTCTTC
CDR3aa: CAWIHKGATVNEQFF

d_gene: NA
v_gene: TRBV5-1
j_gene: TRBJ2-3
abundance: NA
CDR3nt: TGCGCCAGCAGCTTGGTGGCAGGCACAGATACGCAGTATTTT
CDR3aa: CASSLVAGTDTQYF

d_gene: NA
v_gene: TRBV6-6
j_gene: TRBJ2-5
abundance: NA
CDR3nt: TGTGCCACCGCTTACAGGGCCCAAGAGACCCAGTACTTC
CDR3aa: CATAYRAQETQYF

d_gene: TRBD1
v_gene: TRBV27
j_gene: TRBJ2-7
abundance: NA
CDR3nt: TGTGCCAGCAGCGCCACGCTACCGGGACAGAGCTCCTACGAGCAGTACTTC
CDR3aa: CASSATLPGQSSYEQYF

d_gene: TRBD2
v_gene: TRBV9
j_gene: TRBJ2-3
abundance: NA
CDR3nt: TGTGCCAGCAGTGGGGGGCTAGCGGGCGCAGATACGCAGTATTTT
CDR3aa: CASSGGLAGADTQYF

d_gene: NA
v_gene: TRBV1
j_gene: TRBJ2-7
abundance: NA
CDR3nt: TGCACCAGCAGCCAAGCTGGGCACGGGCACGAGCAGTACTTC
CDR3aa: CTSSQAGHGHEQYF

d_gene: NA
v_gene: TRBV6-5
j_gene: TRBJ2-7
abundance: once
CDR3nt: TGTGCCAGCAGGGGGAGCTCCTACGAGCAGTACTTC
CDR3aa: CASRGSSYEQYF

d_gene: TRBD1
v_gene: TRBV5-1
j_gene: TRBJ2-1
abundance: NA
CDR3nt: TGCGCCAGCAGCGCAGGGGGCGCCCGCAATGAGCAGTTCTTC
CDR3aa: CASSAGGARNEQFF

d_gene: NA
v_gene: TRBV18
j_gene: TRBJ1-4
abundance: NA
CDR3nt: TGTGCCAGCTCACCTCTCGGCCGACCGGGAGAAAAACTGTTTTTT
CDR3aa: CASSPLGRPGEKLFF

d_gene: NA
v_gene: TRBV3-1/TRBV3-2
j_gene: TRBJ2-1
abundance: few
CDR3nt: TGTGCCAGCAGCCTTTTAGGGGCCTTCAATGAGCAGTTCTTC
CDR3aa: CASSLLGAFNEQFF

d_gene: NA
v_gene: TRBV19
j_gene: TRBJ1-5
abundance: NA
CDR3nt: TGTGCCAGTAGTATAGTGGGGCAAAGCAATCAGCCCCAGCATTTT
CDR3aa: CASSIVGQSNQPQHF

d_gene: TRBD2
v_gene: TRBV12-3/TRBV12-4
j_gene: TRBJ2-5
abundance: NA
CDR3nt: TGTGCCAGCAGCACTAGCGGGGCAGAGACCCAGTACTTC
CDR3aa: CASSTSGAETQYF

d_gene: NA
v_gene: TRBV29-1
j_gene: TRBJ1-2
abundance: NA
CDR3nt: TGCAGCGTTGACCAGGGACACGGCTACACCTTC
CDR3aa: CSVDQGHGYTF

d_gene: TRBD2
v_gene: TRBV7-9
j_gene: TRBJ2-5
abundance: few
CDR3nt: TGTGCCAGCAGCTTAGCGCTGACTAGCGGAGAAGAGACCCAGTACTTC
CDR3aa: CASSLALTSGEETQYF

d_gene: TRBD1
v_gene: TRBV4-1
j_gene: TRBJ2-1
abundance: NA
CDR3nt: TGCGCCAGCAGCCAAGATAGGACAGGGCGTTTATTCAATGAGCAGTTCTTC
CDR3aa: CASSQDRTGRLFNEQFF

d_gene: NA
v_gene: TRBV5-1
j_gene: TRBJ1-1
abundance: NA
CDR3nt: TGCGCCAGCAGCTTGGGGGACACTGAAGCTTTCTTT
CDR3aa: CASSLGDTEAFF

d_gene: TRBD1
v_gene: TRBV29-1
j_gene: TRBJ1-4
abundance: NA
CDR3nt: TGCAGCGTTGAAACCAATAGGGGACAGGGTGGTGAAAAACTGTTTTTT
CDR3aa: CSVETNRGQGGEKLFF

d_gene: NA
v_gene: TRBV18
j_gene: TRBJ1-2
abundance: NA
CDR3nt: TGTGCCAGCTCACCAGAGATTATAGAGGGCGCGGGCTACACCTTC
CDR3aa: CASSPEIIEGAGYTF

d_gene: NA
v_gene: TRBV5-4
j_gene: TRBJ2-1
abundance: NA
CDR3nt: TGTGCCAGCAGCTCGACGGGAGAGCAGTTCTTC
CDR3aa: CASSSTGEQFF

d_gene: TRBD1
v_gene: TRBV6-6
j_gene: TRBJ2-2
abundance: NA
CDR3nt: TGTGCCAGCAGTTACGGACAGGCCACCACCGGGGAGCTGTTTTTT
CDR3aa: CASSYGQATTGELFF

d_gene: TRBD1
v_gene: TRBV15
j_gene: TRBJ1-1
abundance: once
CDR3nt: TGTGCCACCAGCAGGGGACAGGGAATGAACACTGAAGCTTTCTTT
CDR3aa: CATSRGQGMNTEAFF

d_gene: TRBD1
v_gene: TRBV5-4
j_gene: TRBJ2-4
abundance: NA
CDR3nt: TGTGCCAGCAGCTTGGGACAGGGGGCCAAAAACATTCAGTACTTC
CDR3aa: CASSLGQGAKNIQYF

d_gene: TRBD1
v_gene: TRBV7-9
j_gene: TRBJ1-1
abundance: NA
CDR3nt: TGTGCCAGCAGCCCCCGACAGGGGGGCACTGAAGCTTTCTTT
CDR3aa: CASSPRQGGTEAFF

d_gene: NA
v_gene: TRBV7-3
j_gene: TRBJ2-1
abundance: NA
CDR3nt: TGTGCCAGCAGCGCTGACACTTTCAACAATGAGCAGTTCTTC
CDR3aa: CASSADTFNNEQFF

d_gene: NA
v_gene: TRBV11-2
j_gene: TRBJ1-2
abundance: NA
CDR3nt: TGTGCCAGCAGCTTAGAGGGTAGGGATCGTGGCTACACCTTC
CDR3aa: CASSLEGRDRGYTF

d_gene: NA
v_gene: TRBV29-1
j_gene: TRBJ1-5
abundance: NA
CDR3nt: TGCAACAACAGATGCCAGGGAATTTTTAGCAATCAGCCCCAGCATTTT
CDR3aa: CNNRCQGIFSNQPQHF

d_gene: TRBD2
v_gene: TRBV28
j_gene: TRBJ2-1
abundance: NA
CDR3nt: TGTGCCAGCAGTTTATTTGGGACTAGCAGGATCAAACGATACAATGAGCAGTTCTTC
CDR3aa: CASSLFGTSRIKRYNEQFF

d_gene: TRBD2
v_gene: TRBV7-2
j_gene: TRBJ2-1
abundance: NA
CDR3nt: TGTGCCAGCAGCTCTCACGGGACTAGCGGAGTAAATGAGCAGTTCTTC
CDR3aa: CASSSHGTSGVNEQFF

d_gene: TRBD2
v_gene: TRBV6-1
j_gene: TRBJ2-1
abundance: NA
CDR3nt: TGTGCCAGCAGTGAGTCCCTAGCGGGAGCGTATAATGAGCAGTTCTTC
CDR3aa: CASSESLAGAYNEQFF

d_gene: NA
v_gene: TRBV3-1/TRBV3-2
j_gene: TRBJ1-1
abundance: few
CDR3nt: TGTGCCAGCAGCCAAGATAGGCGCCGACACTTT
CDR3aa: CASSQDRRRHF

d_gene: NA
v_gene: TRBV2
j_gene: TRBJ2-1
abundance: NA
CDR3nt: TGTGCCAGCAGTGAAGCGGGAGCCACAAACAATGAGCAGTTCTTC
CDR3aa: CASSEAGATNNEQFF

d_gene: TRBD1
v_gene: TRBV27
j_gene: TRBJ1-1
abundance: NA
CDR3nt: TGTGCCAGCAGTTTAAGGTGGTCCGGACAGGGGGCTTTTGCTGAAGCTTTCTTT
CDR3aa: CASSLRWSGQGAFAEAFF

d_gene: TRBD2
v_gene: TRBV11-2
j_gene: TRBJ2-1
abundance: NA
CDR3nt: TGTGCCAGCAGCTTAGGACTAGCGGGGATCAATGAGCAGTTCTTC
CDR3aa: CASSLGLAGINEQFF

d_gene: NA
v_gene: TRBV18
j_gene: TRBJ2-5
abundance: NA
CDR3nt: TGTGCCAGCTCACCAGGGGGCCTAGAGACCCAGTACTTC
CDR3aa: CASSPGGLETQYF

d_gene: TRBD1
v_gene: TRBV28
j_gene: TRBJ1-2
abundance: NA
CDR3nt: TGTGCCAGCAGTTCAGACAGGGACTACACCTTC
CDR3aa: CASSSDRDYTF

d_gene: NA
v_gene: TRBV18
j_gene: TRBJ1-6
abundance: NA
CDR3nt: TGTGCCAGCTCACCACCCCAGGGAAGAACCCTCCACTTT
CDR3aa: CASSPPQGRTLHF

d_gene: NA
v_gene: TRBV4-1
j_gene: TRBJ1-5
abundance: NA
CDR3nt: TGCGCCAGCAGCCAAGAGGTCACGCAGCCCCAGCATTTT
CDR3aa: CASSQEVTQPQHF

d_gene: TRBD1
v_gene: TRBV28
j_gene: TRBJ1-5
abundance: NA
CDR3nt: TGTGCCAGCATCTCGACAGGGGTAGTGGGTCAGCCCCAGCATTTT
CDR3aa: CASISTGVVGQPQHF

d_gene: NA
v_gene: TRBV18
j_gene: TRBJ1-5
abundance: NA
CDR3nt: TGTGCCAGCTCACCGCGCAGGGTTATATCGAGCAATCAGCCCCAGCATTTT
CDR3aa: CASSPRRVISSNQPQHF

d_gene: NA
v_gene: TRBV2
j_gene: TRBJ1-2
abundance: NA
CDR3nt: TGTGCCGGCTCACAGGGCATTGCTGGCTACACCTTC
CDR3aa: CAGSQGIAGYTF

d_gene: NA
v_gene: TRBV11-2
j_gene: TRBJ2-7
abundance: NA
CDR3nt: TGTGCCAGCAGCCTTGCCTTAGGGGCCTACGAGCAGTACTTC
CDR3aa: CASSLALGAYEQYF

d_gene: NA
v_gene: TRBV5-1
j_gene: TRBJ2-2
abundance: NA
CDR3nt: TGCGCCAGCAGCTTGGTTGGGGGGCACCGCACCGGGGAGCTGTTTTTT
CDR3aa: CASSLVGGHRTGELFF

d_gene: NA
v_gene: TRBV18
j_gene: TRBJ2-2
abundance: few
CDR3nt: TGTGCCAGCTCACCACAGGGGGCCGGGGAGCTGTTTTTT
CDR3aa: CASSPQGAGELFF

d_gene: TRBD2
v_gene: TRBV3-1/TRBV3-2
j_gene: TRBJ2-7
abundance: NA
CDR3nt: TGTGCCAGCAGCCAAGCTAGCGGGAGTTTCGTCGAGCAGTACTTC
CDR3aa: CASSQASGSFVEQYF

d_gene: NA
v_gene: TRBV20-1
j_gene: TRBJ1-3
abundance: NA
CDR3nt: TGCAGTGCTAGTGGGGCAGTCGGAAACACCATATATTTT
CDR3aa: CSASGAVGNTIYF